This TCR beta chain was recovered during a study of cytomegalovirus exposure and HLA in healthy donors. The PCR had 60 Vbeta and 13 Jbeta primers. Measured with immunoSEQ multiplex PCR; TCRdb has only the in-frame clones, and not every one. The sample consists of approximately 97,000 clones, nearly 80% of them appearing once. V shed 5 bases, J shed 2 bases, and the junction held 10 bases outside the gene matches. The CDR3 length is 17 residues. CDR1 SGHNT and CDR2 YENEEA come from the germline V gene. This chain links TRBV11-3 with TRBJ2-7; TRBD1 matches at 12 bases. The sequence was obtained from a woman between 40 and 50 years old in good health and CMV-seropositive. Specimen: PBMCs. CDR3 sequence (DNA): TGTGCCAGCAGCCTCGGGACAGGGGGCGCCAGGGCCTACGAGCAGTACTTC. Its translation is CASSLGTGGARAYEQYF.